This T cell receptor beta chain derives from a study of post-analysis software for immune sequencing data. About the research overall: Courses of disease covered relapsing-remitting, secondary progressive and progressive-relapsing multiple sclerosis.

Carried by the TCR beta cDNA libraries were unique molecular identifiers. TCRdb used MiXCR to reprocess the PCR reads, holding one entry per CDR3 protein. The repertoire holds around 190,000 distinct CDR3 sequences, with over 25% as singletons. In the case of this clonotype: Its cognate antigen is unknown. The germline gene is not matched at one end of the junction; a read error may be the cause.

Whole-study results and caveats: Significantly lower normalized Chao1 diversity was found in patients with multiple sclerosis relative to controls. In patients, TRBV5-6, TRBV5-1 and TRBV20-1 belonged to roughly 5 TRBV segments found more frequently than in controls.

Germline V lookup: CDR1 SNHLY, CDR2 FYNNEI. This CDR3 spans 14 amino acids. Sequencing was carried out using blood. This receptor was identified in a girl aged 2 to 17 with multiple sclerosis. The chain carries TRBV2 and TRBJ2-1, with D possibly TRBD1 on 6 matching bases. The CDR3 sequence is CAGSGQRDYNEQFF. The CDR3, as DNA: TGTGCCGGCAGTGGACAGAGGGACTACAATGAGCAGTTCTTC.